This T cell receptor beta chain originates from a study of T cell repertoires in cytomegalovirus infection (dated by TCRdb to between 2018 and 2020). Background for the entire study: Donor HLA type was relevant to the analysis, because carriage of CMV infection together with the matching HLA type was indicated by public TCR beta signatures. General findings and caveats noted by the study authors: Cumulative frequency of public TCR beta family members discriminated carriers of CMV infection plus the relevant HLA type in this cohort and an independent 352-donor cohort. The ex vivo response was dominated by HLA-C-restricted CMV-specific TCR beta clonotypes, which also provided the single most frequent clonotype in two of eight donors.

A remark on this clonotype: The antigen it binds to is not known. Base qualities were left out, and no much larger clone turns up one base away.

From a lookup of the germline V gene, CDR1 and CDR2 are SGHTA and FQGNSA. From its cysteine to its phenylalanine, the CDR3 spans 13 amino acids. Only CDR3 DNA remains: 39 bases, in frame from the first base. V and J are truncated by 2 bases and 10 bases respectively, leaving an intervening sequence of 9 bases. Sequenced on an Illumina HiSeq 1500. TCRdb passed the public sequencing reads through fastp at Q25 and MiXCR, retaining productive beta sequences. Each entry is one CDR3 protein sequence, shown with its most common DNA and genes. In this sample the table shows about 320,000 distinct CDR3 sequences, more than 9% of which occur a single time. The ten largest clones represent roughly 4.5% of the sample.

Here the chain combines TRBV7-2 and TRBJ1-6, with the D gene too uncertain to name. The source is a human donor in good health (CMV status not recorded). Some clones in this sample may be carry-over from other donors' samples. Sequencing used PBMCs. The CDR3 amino acid sequence is: CASSLSAGSPLHF. The DNA sequence is TGTGCCAGCAGCTTATCGGCGGGGTCACCCCTCCACTTT. Outside the CDR3, residues come from the reference TRBV7-2 and TRBJ1-6 proteins, so the full variable domain is: GAGVSQSPSNKVTEKGKDVELRCDPISGHTALYWYRQSLGQGLEFLIYFQGNSAPDKSGLPSDRFSAERTGGSVSTLTIQRTQQEDSAVYLCASSLSAGSPLHFGNGTRLTVT.